A single sample is the source of the 32 T cell receptor beta chains below, sequenced in a study of identical twins. MiXCR was run by TCRdb on the 5' RACE reads, yielding one entry per CDR3 protein. The repertoire has about 220,000 distinct CDR3 sequences, approximately 5.9% of them found once; the top ten carry 13% to 15%. The same specimen was also included in a second study, on T cells expressing NK-cell markers.

Sequencing was carried out using CD8+ T cells sorted from blood. These receptors were obtained from a woman aged 18-29 years in good health.

This clonotype was seen a handful of times. The V call is TRBV12-3 or TRBV12-4, the J call TRBJ2-3; possibly TRBD1 for D (6 bases). V was pared by 2 bases and J by 6 bases, with 15 bases between. The CDR3 has 15 residues. CDR3 residues: CASSLLQGILDTQYF. For the CDR3, the DNA is TGTGCCAGCAGTTTACTGCAGGGGATTTTGGATACGCAGTATTTT.

This clonotype was observed at least ten times. The genes are TRBV9 and TRBJ1-1; D might be TRBD1 (6 bases). CDR1 is SGDLS and CDR2 is YYNGEE in the germline V gene. The CDR3 covers 20 residues. V shed 2 bases and J shed 3 bases, with 29 bases lying between them. CDR3 in amino acids: CASSVIIYRDVLGLDTEAFF. For the CDR3, the DNA is TGTGCCAGCAGCGTGATAATATACAGGGACGTATTAGGACTGGACACTGAAGCTTTCTTT.

This clonotype was picked up one time. This CDR3 is CASSPGTGGNEQYF. CDR3 in DNA: TGCGCCAGCAGTCCCGGGACAGGGGGCAACGAGCAGTACTTC. The chain joins TRBV23-1 to TRBJ2-7; 12 positions agree with TRBD1. TRBV23-1 is flagged as an ORF with uncertain function. This CDR3 spans 14 amino acids. V was pared by 4 bases and J by 5 bases, with 3 bases of the junction left unmatched.

This clonotype appeared a few times. The gene calls are TRBV9 and TRBJ2-1; TRBD2 is a possible D gene (6 bases). Looked up from germline, CDR1 is SGDLS and CDR2 is YYNGEE. Trimming cost V 4 bases and J 2 bases, with 10 bases left between them. This CDR3 region has 14 residues. CDR3 amino acids: CASSPASAYNEQFF. The CDR3 DNA sequence: TGTGCCAGCAGCCCGGCTAGCGCCTACAATGAGCAGTTCTTC.

This clonotype was found many times. The chain employs TRBV7-3 and TRBJ2-2; D gene uncertain. The CDR3 runs to 12 residues. V shed 4 bases and J shed 5 bases, with 5 bases lying between them. Germline V gene lookup returns CDR1 SGHTA and CDR2 FQGTGA. The CDR3 sequence is CASSSLTGELFF. Here the CDR3 DNA reads TGTGCCAGCAGCTCTTTAACCGGGGAGCTGTTTTTT.

J is TRBJ2-2 and V is TRBV27, with D possibly being TRBD1 (6 bases). Trimming left V 6 bases short and J 4 bases short, with 18 bases between. CDR1 MNHEY and CDR2 SMNVEV come from the germline V gene (reference sequence). This CDR3 is 16 amino acids long. The CDR3 loop reads CASRGWTARGTGELFF. CDR3 DNA: TGTGCCAGCAGGGGATGGACAGCACGAGGCACCGGGGAGCTGTTTTTT.

In this sample, this clonotype turned up a few times. The chain recombines TRBV25-1 with TRBJ1-4; no firm D call. The germline V gene encodes CDR1 MGHDK and CDR2 SYGVNS. Trimming removed 5 bases from V and 5 bases from J, with 9 bases in between. The CDR3 totals 13 residues. The CDR3 DNA follows: TGTGCCAGCAGTTGGGGAGGGAATGAAAAACTGTTTTTT. Encoded protein: CASSWGGNEKLFF.

The chain uses TRBV21-1 and TRBJ1-5. TRBV21-1 is reported as a pseudogene. CDR3 length equals 21 residues. The CDR3 protein is CASSKGGFPLLGLRCNQPQHF. CDR3 in DNA: TGTGCCAGCAGCAAAGGCGGTTTTCCCCTTTTGGGCCTTCGGTGCAATCAGCCCCAGCATTTT.

Judged by abundance, this clonotype is medium-sized. The gene calls are TRBV6-4 and TRBJ2-1; 7 nucleotides match TRBD1. The CDR3 has 13 amino acids. Germline V gene data show CDR1 as MRHNA and CDR2 as SNTAGT. After removal of 2 bases from V and 5 bases from J, the junction contained 0 bases not matched to a gene. The CDR3 DNA sequence: TGTGCCAGCAGTGACAGGGGGCACAATGAGCAGTTCTTC. It codes for CASSDRGHNEQFF.

This clonotype has a handful of counts. The V gene is TRBV19, the J gene TRBJ2-5; D not certain. The CDR3 consists of 11 residues. V was trimmed by 3 bases and J by 3 bases, leaving 2 bases between them. CDR1 is LNHDA, CDR2 SQIVND, per germline (reference sequence). CDR3 DNA: TGTGCCAGTAGTATTAAAGAGACCCAGTACTTC. Its protein is CASSIKETQYF.

The chain is built from TRBV20-1 and TRBJ2-5, with D unresolved. Trimming removed 6 bases at V and 3 bases at J, with 14 bases between. In germline, CDR1 is DFQATT, CDR2 SNEGSKA (reference sequence). The CDR3 is 13 residues long. The CDR3 reads CSARPLRKETQYF. DNA of the CDR3: TGCAGTGCCCGTCCTTTGAGGAAAGAGACCCAGTACTTC.

This clonotype turned up a few times. The V call is TRBV29-1, the J call TRBJ1-1, with D unclear. The CDR3 extends over 12 amino acids. Trimming pared 1 base from V and 8 bases from J, leaving 11 bases between. The germline CDR1 and CDR2 sequences are SQVTM and ANQGSEA. CDR3 sequence reads: CSVEVGSAEAFF. The DNA for the CDR3 is TGCAGCGTTGAAGTAGGTTCGGCAGAAGCTTTCTTT.

The sample holds a few counts of this clonotype. This chain joins TRBV9 and TRBJ2-7; possibly TRBD1 or TRBD2 for D (5 bases each). Germline CDR1 SGDLS, CDR2 YYNGEE. The CDR3 loop spans 15 amino acids. V shed 0 bases and J shed 5 bases, with 15 bases lying between them. The CDR3 sequence is CASSVGGGRTNEQYF. Here the CDR3 DNA reads TGTGCCAGCAGCGTAGGTGGGGGAAGGACGAACGAGCAGTACTTC.

The CDR3 here is CASSSAGYNGYTF. Here the CDR3 DNA reads TGTGCCAGCAGCTCCGCCGGGTATAATGGCTACACCTTC. The chain is built from TRBV6-2 or TRBV6-3 and TRBJ1-2; no definite D call. This CDR3 contains 13 residues. Germline V gives CDR1 MNHEY, CDR2 SVGEGT. V gave up 6 bases and J gave up 6 bases, with 14 bases separating them.

This clonotype came up a few times. V is TRBV9 and J is TRBJ2-1; 9 nucleotides match TRBD1. This CDR3 spans 15 amino acids. V was pared by 4 bases and J by 6 bases, with 8 bases of the junction left unmatched. From germline, CDR1 is SGDLS and CDR2 YYNGEE. CDR3 residues: CASSPRTGEGNEQFF. The CDR3 bases are TGTGCCAGCAGCCCCAGGACAGGGGAAGGCAATGAGCAGTTCTTC.

The V gene is TRBV7-2, the J gene TRBJ2-2; D ambiguous. Germline V gene data show CDR1 as SGHTA and CDR2 as FQGNSA. V gave up 1 base and J gave up 4 bases, with 7 bases separating them. The CDR3 spans 14 residues. The CDR3 DNA is TGTGCCAGCAGCTTAGGGCCCCCCACCGGGGAGCTGTTTTTT. Translating it yields CASSLGPPTGELFF.

This clonotype came up many times. This chain connects TRBV10-3 to TRBJ2-7; a weak D match, TRBD2 (6 bases). This CDR3 is 16 amino acids long. Trimming cost V 5 bases and J 1 base, with 18 bases left between them. Per germline, CDR1 ENHRY and CDR2 SYGVKD. The DNA of the CDR3 is TGTGCCATCAGTAGAAGCCGGGACTCCAATTCCTACGAGCAGTACTTC. It encodes CAISRSRDSNSYEQYF.

The CDR3 reads CASSGLQGFSYNSPLHF. CDR3 sequence (DNA): TGTGCCAGCAGCGGACTCCAGGGCTTCTCGTATAATTCACCCCTCCACTTT. V and J are TRBV9 and TRBJ1-6, with a possible D match to TRBD1 (5 bases). V was shortened by 3 bases and J by 4 bases, with 17 bases between the two germline ends. The germline CDR1 and CDR2 sequences are SGDLS and YYNGEE. The CDR3 loop spans 17 amino acids. Full variable domain (remainder filled in from reference TRBV9 and TRBJ1-6): DSGVTQTPKHLITATGQRVTLRCSPRSGDLSVYWYQQSLDQGLQFLIQYYNGEERAKGNILERFSAQQFPDLHSELNLSSLELGDSALYFCASSGLQGFSYNSPLHFGNGTRLTVT.

This clonotype was observed a few times. V is TRBV5-6 and J is TRBJ2-7; D is perhaps TRBD1 or TRBD2 (5 bases each). Germline CDR1 reads SGHDT; CDR2 reads YYEEEE. V was clipped by 4 bases and J by 5 bases, with 13 bases between them. This CDR3 region has 13 residues. The CDR3 DNA reads TGTGCCAGCAGCAGAGGGGTGGGGGACGAGCAGTACTTC. Translated, it gives CASSRGVGDEQYF. Full variable domain (rest looked up from reference TRBV5-6 and TRBJ2-7): DAGVTQSPTHLIKTRGQQVTLRCSPKSGHDTVSWYQQALGQGPQFIFQYYEEEERQRGNFPDRFSGHQFPNYSSELNVNALLLGDSALYLCASSRGVGDEQYFGPGTRLTVT.

Many counts were recorded for this clonotype. This chain connects TRBV28 to TRBJ1-2, with 7 bases aligning to TRBD1. The CDR3 has 13 amino acids. Looked up from germline, CDR1 is MDHEN and CDR2 is SYDVKM. Trimming at V came to 5 bases and at J to 7 bases, leaving 7 bases not matched to a gene. CDR3 nucleotides: TGTGCCAGCAGTCCCCGACAGGGCGGTGGCTACACCTTC. This encodes CASSPRQGGGYTF.

This clonotype was recorded many times. V usage is TRBV12-3 or TRBV12-4 and J usage is TRBJ2-7; no definite D call. CDR3 length equals 14 residues. V was shortened by 2 bases and J by 2 bases, with 10 bases between the two germline ends. CDR3 bases: TGTGCCAGCAGTTTATCCGGTAATGCCTACGAGCAGTACTTC. This translates into CASSLSGNAYEQYF.

The genes are TRBV6-9 and TRBJ2-2, with D unclear. V lost 0 bases to trimming and J lost 5 bases, with 4 bases between them. The V gene's germline CDR1 is MNHGY and CDR2 SVAAGI. The CDR3 spans 13 residues. CDR3 protein: CASSYSETGELFF. The CDR3 coding sequence is TGTGCCAGCAGTTATTCGGAAACCGGGGAGCTGTTTTTT.

V gene TRBV27 combines with J gene TRBJ2-1; 13 positions match TRBD2. With V trimmed by 6 bases and J by 0 bases, 8 bases remained unmatched. The length of the CDR3 is 18 residues. Germline V gene lookup returns CDR1 MNHEY and CDR2 SMNVEV (reference sequence). CDR3: CASRQLAGGIRSYNEQFF. The CDR3 nucleotides read TGTGCCAGCAGACAACTAGCGGGGGGGATTCGCTCCTACAATGAGCAGTTCTTC.

This chain uses TRBV7-9 with TRBJ2-7; no firm D call. The germline V gene has CDR1 SEHNR and CDR2 FQNEAQ (reference sequence). The CDR3 has 13 residues. Deletions cut 0 bases from V and 2 bases from J, with 5 bases between. The CDR3 protein is CASSLALAYEQYF. The CDR3 nucleotides are TGTGCCAGCAGCTTAGCCCTCGCCTACGAGCAGTACTTC.

This clonotype was counted between two and nine times. This chain links TRBV3-1 with TRBJ2-4; 7 bases align to TRBD1. The CDR3 has 16 amino acids. The J segment lost 8 bases and the V segment lost 5 bases, leaving 15 bases of the junction unmatched. The germline V gene has CDR1 LGHDT and CDR2 YNNKEL (reference sequence). For the CDR3, the DNA is TGTGCCAGCAGCGGGGGACAGTCCGGGAAAGAGGACATTCAGTACTTC. It yields the protein CASSGGQSGKEDIQYF.

This clonotype turned up a few times. The chain combines TRBV4-3 with TRBJ2-2, with 12 bases that match TRBD2. Germline V gene sequence: CDR1 LGHNA, CDR2 YSLEER. CDR3 length: 17 amino acids. V lost 1 base to trimming and J lost 8 bases; unmatched junction nucleotides: 8. The chain's CDR3 is CASSQGLAGVYTGELFF. The CDR3 DNA reads as TGCGCCAGCAGCCAAGGACTAGCGGGAGTATATACGGGGGAGCTGTTTTTT.

The chain carries TRBV19 and TRBJ2-1, with 11 bases lining up with TRBD1. Germline-derived CDR1 and CDR2 are LNHDA and SQIVND (reference sequence). The J segment lost 8 bases and the V segment lost 7 bases, leaving 4 bases of the junction unmatched. The CDR3 has 13 residues. For the CDR3, the DNA is TGTGCCAGTACGGGACAGGGGGGTTATGAGCAGTTCTTC. It yields the protein CASTGQGGYEQFF.

Here the CDR3 DNA reads TGTGCCAGCAGCTTAGTGGATTCAGGCTCCTACAATGAGCAGTTCTTC. Residues: CASSLVDSGSYNEQFF. V and J are TRBV7-9 and TRBJ2-1; no definite D call. Germline CDR1 and CDR2: SEHNR and FQNEAQ (reference sequence). Trimming shortened V by 1 base and J by 0 bases, and 10 bases separated the two germline ends. CDR3 length: 16 residues.

This clonotype has at least ten counts. V is TRBV20-1 and J is TRBJ2-1, with TRBD2 identical over 8 bases. This CDR3 has 16 amino acids. Germline assignment: CDR1 DFQATT and CDR2 SNEGSKA (reference sequence). Trimming at V came to 0 bases and at J to 9 bases, leaving 13 bases not matched to a gene. Written as DNA, the CDR3 is TGCAGTGCTAGAGATAGGGAGCGGGGGCTTCCGGGTGAGCAGTTCTTC. This codes for CSARDRERGLPGEQFF.

This chain links TRBV15 with TRBJ2-3, with TRBD1 identical over 7 bases. This CDR3 is built from 16 residues. J lost 2 bases, V lost 1 base, and 6 bases had no gene match. Germline-derived CDR1 and CDR2 are LNHNV and YYDKDF (reference sequence). CDR3 in amino acids: CATSRGGTVNTDTQYF. CDR3 nucleotides: TGTGCCACCAGCAGAGGGGGGACAGTTAACACAGATACGCAGTATTTT.

There are many counts of this clonotype. V gene TRBV7-9 combines with J gene TRBJ2-1; D is uncertain. Germline lookup yields CDR1 SEHNR and CDR2 FQNEAQ (reference sequence). This CDR3 region has 11 residues. Between the trimmed V and J ends, which lost 5 bases and 9 bases, there was a span of 8 bases. Here the CDR3 DNA reads TGTGCCAGCAGCGGCCTGGGTGAGCAGTTCTTC. Translation: CASSGLGEQFF.

The V gene is TRBV15, the J gene TRBJ1-5; no clear D. Per the germline V gene, CDR1 is LNHNV and CDR2 is YYDKDF (reference sequence). The CDR3 is 14 amino acids. The V gene lost 5 bases and the J gene lost 3 bases, with 11 bases spanning the gap. CDR3 DNA sequence: TGTGCCACCAGCCCCCGGGGTCTCAATCAGCCCCAGCATTTT. Translated, it gives CATSPRGLNQPQHF.